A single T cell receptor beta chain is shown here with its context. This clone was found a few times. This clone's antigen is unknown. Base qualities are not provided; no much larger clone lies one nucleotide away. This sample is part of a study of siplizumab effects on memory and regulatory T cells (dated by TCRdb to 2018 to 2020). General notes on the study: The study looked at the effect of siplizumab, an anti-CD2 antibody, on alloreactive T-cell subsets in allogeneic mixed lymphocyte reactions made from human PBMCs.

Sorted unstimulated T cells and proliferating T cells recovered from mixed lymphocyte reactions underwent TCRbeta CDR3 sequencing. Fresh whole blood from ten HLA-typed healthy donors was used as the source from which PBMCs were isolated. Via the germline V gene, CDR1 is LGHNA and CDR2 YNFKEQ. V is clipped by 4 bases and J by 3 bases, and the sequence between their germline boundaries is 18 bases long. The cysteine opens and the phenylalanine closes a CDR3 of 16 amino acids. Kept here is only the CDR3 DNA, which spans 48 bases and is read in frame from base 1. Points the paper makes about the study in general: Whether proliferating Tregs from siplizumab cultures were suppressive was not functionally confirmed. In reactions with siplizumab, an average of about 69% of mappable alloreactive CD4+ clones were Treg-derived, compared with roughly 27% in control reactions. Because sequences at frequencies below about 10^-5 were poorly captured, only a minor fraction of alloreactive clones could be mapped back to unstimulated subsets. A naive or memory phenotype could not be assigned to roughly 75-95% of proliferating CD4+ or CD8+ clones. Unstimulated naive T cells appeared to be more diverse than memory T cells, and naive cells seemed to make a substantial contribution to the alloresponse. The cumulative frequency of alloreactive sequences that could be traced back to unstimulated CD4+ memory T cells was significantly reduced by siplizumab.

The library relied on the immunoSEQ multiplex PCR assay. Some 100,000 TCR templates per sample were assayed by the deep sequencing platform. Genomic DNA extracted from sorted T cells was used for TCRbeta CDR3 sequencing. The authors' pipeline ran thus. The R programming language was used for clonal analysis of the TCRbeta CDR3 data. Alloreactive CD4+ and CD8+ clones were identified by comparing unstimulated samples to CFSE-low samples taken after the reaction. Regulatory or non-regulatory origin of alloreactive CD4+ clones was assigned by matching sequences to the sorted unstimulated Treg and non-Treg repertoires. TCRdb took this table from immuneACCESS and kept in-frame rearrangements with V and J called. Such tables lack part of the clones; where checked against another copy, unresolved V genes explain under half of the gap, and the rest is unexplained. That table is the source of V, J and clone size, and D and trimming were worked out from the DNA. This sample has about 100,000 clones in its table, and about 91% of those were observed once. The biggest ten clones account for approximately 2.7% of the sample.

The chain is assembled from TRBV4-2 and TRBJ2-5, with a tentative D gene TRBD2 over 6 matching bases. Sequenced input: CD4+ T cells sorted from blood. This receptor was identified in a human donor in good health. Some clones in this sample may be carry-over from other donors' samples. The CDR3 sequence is CASSRTGLPPEETQYF. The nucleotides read TGTGCCAGCAGCCGTACGGGACTCCCGCCGGAAGAGACCCAGTACTTC.